This TCR beta chain was sequenced during a study of cytomegalovirus exposure and HLA in healthy donors. The PCR had 60 Vbeta and 13 Jbeta primers. This table comes from immunoSEQ multiplex PCR, and its TCRdb copy is limited to in-frame clones, with some not included. The sample lists roughly 88,000 clones; less than 85% were seen once. Per germline, CDR1 SGHRS and CDR2 YFSETQ. V dropped 7 bases and J dropped 4; count of bases not matched to a gene: 9. The CDR3 has 15 amino acids. This chain connects TRBV5-1 to TRBJ2-1; 9 bases map to TRBD2. The TCR sequence derives from a man younger than 45 in good health and CMV-seropositive. Sequenced input: PBMCs. The CDR3 region is CASSLLAGGYNEQFF. CDR3 in DNA: TGCGCCAGCTCCCTACTAGCGGGTGGATACAATGAGCAGTTCTTC. The full variable domain, with the rest looked up from reference TRBV5-1 and TRBJ2-1, is KAGVTQTPRYLIKTRGQQVTLSCSPISGHRSVSWYQQTPGQGLQFLFEYFSETQRNKGNFPGRFSGRQFSNSRSEMNVSTLELGDSALYLCASSLLAGGYNEQFFGPGTRLTVL.